This T cell receptor (beta chain) appears in the sequencing data of a study of blood T cells in healthy people across ages. Overall study results and limits: What prevented conclusive comparison of naive and antigen-experienced cells was that PBMCs were unsorted. The diversity estimates, figures obtained from one million T cells, were considered underestimates. The fall in TCR beta diversity per million T cells was roughly linear with age.

As to this clonotype: Its antigen is unknown.

From germline, CDR1 is LGHNA and CDR2 YSLEER. The CDR3 has 13 residues. Next came a second PCR, run for about 6 to 11 cycles, which used a sample-barcoded 5' primer along with a J-beta primer mix. MiXCR, run by TCRdb on the 5' RACE reads, gives a single entry per CDR3 protein. The sample shows 550,000 to 600,000 distinct CDR3 sequences, 27% of them seen only once. This sequence joins TRBV4-3 and TRBJ2-5; D uncertain. The J call may be mistaken, given a closer DNA end match to TRBJ2-7. The receptor was isolated from an older woman in good health. The sample taken for sequencing was blood. CDR3 in DNA: TGCGCCAGCAGCCCGTCTGTCCCCTACGAGCAGTACTTC. Residues: CASSPSVPYEQYF.